The clone carrying this T cell receptor (beta chain) was found once. Its matching antigen is unknown. The sample belongs to a study of T cells in Graves' hyperthyroidism and ophthalmopathy. About the research overall: Peripheral blood was taken when the disease was first diagnosed, before any treatment began. Study findings and constraints: Ophthalmopathy was told apart from stable hyperthyroidism by a 13 V-J model. Among clonotypes expanded in thyroid above 0.001, most were also found in blood.

Researchers amplified the TCR beta CDR3 regions from RNA transcripts. First-round RT-PCR with HTBI primers amplified the TCR CDR3 region. MiXCR, run by TCRdb on the multiplex PCR reads, gives a single entry per CDR3 protein. The sample has more than 350,000 distinct CDR3 sequences, approximately 14% seen once. Those patients with uncontrolled infection, other autoimmune disease, pregnancy or lactation were excluded. Germline CDR1 SGHAT, CDR2 FQDESV (reference sequence). Trimming stripped 5 bases from V and 3 bases from J, with 8 bases between. CDR3 length: 13 amino acids. The receptor's source is a woman in her sixties or seventies with Graves' ophthalmopathy. The V gene is TRBV11-1, the J gene TRBJ2-1, with unresolved D. Input material: blood. CDR3 DNA: TGTGCCAGCAGCCCATCAGACTACAATGAGCAGTTCTTC. This codes for CASSPSDYNEQFF.